These 20 T cell receptor beta chains came from one sample sequenced in a study of cytomegalovirus exposure and HLA in healthy donors. Both 60 Vbeta primers and 13 Jbeta primers went into the PCR. The repertoire was sequenced with immunoSEQ multiplex PCR; TCRdb's copy has only in-frame clones and lacks some. Among around 150,000 clones listed, around four fifths were seen once. The sequenced sample was PBMCs. These receptors came from a woman in her forties or fifties in good health and CMV-seropositive.

This chain joins TRBV5-1 and TRBJ1-1; D is uncertain. Germline CDR1 reads SGHRS; CDR2 reads YFSETQ. The length of the CDR3 is 14 residues. Trimming shortened V by 4 bases and J by 0 bases, and 10 bases separated the two germline ends. The CDR3 DNA reads TGCGCCAGCAGCCCCTTTAACATGAACACTGAAGCTTTCTTT. This codes for CASSPFNMNTEAFF.

This clone showed up just a few times. The same CDR3 also results from other DNA sequences found in this sample. The V gene is TRBV5-1, the J gene TRBJ1-5; 9 bases agree with TRBD1. There are 16 residues in the CDR3. V lost 0 bases to trimming and J lost 3 bases; unmatched junction nucleotides: 4. Germline V gene data show CDR1 as SGHRS and CDR2 as YFSETQ. CDR3 DNA sequence: TGCGCCAGCAGCTTGGGGACAGGGGAGGACAATCAGCCCCAGCATTTT. This gives the protein CASSLGTGEDNQPQHF.

CDR3 nucleotides: TGTGCCAGCAGTGACGGGACAGGGGGCAATGAGCAGTTCTTC. Protein: CASSDGTGGNEQFF. This sequence joins TRBV6-4 and TRBJ2-1, with 11 bases identical to TRBD1. The CDR3 extends over 14 amino acids. Trimming cost V 2 bases and J 6 bases; bases outside gene matches: 0. The germline V gene encodes CDR1 MRHNA and CDR2 SNTAGT.

This chain joins TRBV18 and TRBJ1-4; no reliable D call. The germline V gene has CDR1 KGHSH and CDR2 LQKENI. The CDR3 is 14 residues long. The V end was cut by 4 bases, the J end by 2 bases, with 8 bases between. CDR3 in amino acids: CASSLQQTNEKLFF. The CDR3 DNA reads TGTGCCAGCTCACTGCAACAGACTAATGAAAAACTGTTTTTT.

This clone has a handful of counts. The chain combines TRBV5-5 with TRBJ2-7; 8 bases match TRBD1. Trimming took 0 bases from V and 3 from J; bases not matched to a gene: 14. Looked up from germline, CDR1 is SGHKS and CDR2 is YYEKEE (reference sequence). This CDR3 is 18 amino acids long. CDR3 amino acids: CASSLADGQGFKIYEQYF. The CDR3, as DNA: TGTGCCAGCAGCTTGGCCGACGGACAGGGATTTAAGATCTACGAGCAGTACTTC.

The gene calls are TRBV11-2 and TRBJ1-1; D call uncertain. Trimming pared 2 bases from V and 0 bases from J, leaving 7 bases between. Germline CDR1 is SGHAT and CDR2 is FQNNGV. CDR3 size: 14 residues. The CDR3: CASSLRGMNTEAFF. The CDR3 nucleotides are TGTGCCAGCAGCTTACGAGGAATGAACACTGAAGCTTTCTTT.

The chain carries TRBV19 and TRBJ1-3, with a weak D call TRBD1 (5 bases). Germline loops: CDR1 LNHDA, CDR2 SQIVND (reference sequence). Deletions cut 1 base from V and 0 bases from J, with 7 bases between. This CDR3 spans 15 amino acids. The CDR3 nucleotides read TGTGCCAGTAGTATAGTGGACAACTCTGGAAACACCATATATTTT. Translating gives CASSIVDNSGNTIYF.

The chain has TRBV10-3 and TRBJ2-5; 10 bases align to TRBD2. The CDR3 is 15 residues long. With V trimmed by 6 bases and J by 5 bases, 9 bases remained unmatched. Germline values: CDR1 ENHRY, CDR2 SYGVKD. The CDR3 spells CAIRRAGGPSETQYF. The CDR3 nucleotides read TGTGCCATCAGAAGAGCGGGAGGGCCCTCGGAGACCCAGTACTTC.

The V gene is TRBV5-8, the J gene TRBJ1-5; tentatively, D is TRBD1 (6 bases). This CDR3 has 16 amino acids. V gave up 3 bases and J gave up 3 bases, with 16 bases separating them. CDR1 and CDR2 from the germline V gene are SGHTS and YDEGEE. The CDR3 DNA reads TGTGCCAGCAGCTGGTGGACCAGGGGTTTCAATCAGCCCCAGCATTTT. This sequence encodes CASSWWTRGFNQPQHF.

The J gene is TRBJ2-2, the V gene TRBV2; 7 bases are shared with TRBD2. Germline trimming cut 3 bases from V and 3 bases from J; bases unmatched to any gene: 7. Per germline, CDR1 SNHLY and CDR2 FYNNEI. The CDR3 covers 16 residues. The CDR3 coding sequence is TGTGCCAGCAGTGACCCATCTAGCGGCCACACCGGGGAGCTGTTTTTT. This sequence encodes CASSDPSSGHTGELFF.

The chain carries TRBV28 and TRBJ2-2, with D possibly matching TRBD2 (5 bases). Germline-derived CDR1 and CDR2 are MDHEN and SYDVKM. CDR3 size: 16 residues. Deletions cut 6 bases from V and 7 bases from J, with 21 bases between. The CDR3 loop reads CASRTNWSPIGGELFF. CDR3 bases: TGTGCCAGCAGGACTAATTGGTCCCCTATCGGCGGGGAGCTGTTTTTT.

The chain carries TRBV10-3 and TRBJ1-4; D remains unclear. Deletions cut 0 bases from V and 0 bases from J, with 8 bases between. This CDR3 is built from 16 residues. CDR1 is ENHRY and CDR2 is SYGVKD in the germline V gene. The CDR3 loop reads CAISESYSATNEKLFF. In nucleotides, the CDR3 is TGTGCCATCAGTGAGTCTTACTCTGCAACTAATGAAAAACTGTTTTTT.

The chain employs TRBV19 and TRBJ1-5; 10 bases are shared with TRBD1. The CDR3 has 15 residues. CDR1 is LNHDA and CDR2 is SQIVND in the germline V gene (reference sequence). The junction had 11 bases not matched to a gene; V was cut back by 7 bases and J by 8 bases. CDR3 region: CASTDRGPFLEPQHF. As DNA, the CDR3 is TGTGCCAGTACAGACAGGGGGCCCTTTCTTGAGCCCCAGCATTTT.

In DNA form, the CDR3 reads TGTGCCAGCAGGAGGACACTCTCCTACGAGCAGTACTTC. It translates to CASRRTLSYEQYF. V gene TRBV28 combines with J gene TRBJ2-7, with D possibly matching TRBD1 (5 bases). The CDR3 covers 13 residues. The germline V gene encodes CDR1 MDHEN and CDR2 SYDVKM. Trimming cost V 6 bases and J 0 bases, with 9 bases left between them. The complete variable domain, with remaining parts taken from reference TRBV28 and TRBJ2-7, reads DVKVTQSSRYLVKRTGEKVFLECVQDMDHENMFWYRQDPGLGLRLIYFSYDVKMKEKGDIPEGYSVSREKKERFSLILESASTNQTSMYLCASRRTLSYEQYFGPGTRLTVT.

V gene TRBV4-3 combines with J gene TRBJ2-3; D uncertain. This CDR3 has 15 residues. Trimming removed 4 bases at V and 1 base at J, with 12 bases between. Germline assignment: CDR1 LGHNA and CDR2 YSLEER. This CDR3 is CASSPVWAGTDTQYF. The CDR3 DNA reads as TGCGCCAGCAGCCCAGTTTGGGCAGGCACAGATACGCAGTATTTT.

The chain joins TRBV28 to TRBJ2-3, with 7 nucleotides matching TRBD2. This CDR3 comprises 13 residues. V gave up 8 bases and J gave up 0 bases; unmatched junction bases: 2. The V gene's germline CDR1 is MDHEN and CDR2 SYDVKM. This CDR3 reads CASGRASTDTQYF. The DNA for the CDR3 is TGTGCCAGCGGGAGGGCTAGCACAGATACGCAGTATTTT.

The V and J genes are TRBV15 and TRBJ1-1; 7 bases map to TRBD1. The CDR3 loop spans 14 amino acids. CDR1 is LNHNV, CDR2 YYDKDF, per germline (reference sequence). The trim removed 3 bases at V and 1 base at J, leaving 2 bases unmatched. CDR3 amino acids: CATSRHRGNTEAFF. CDR3 in DNA: TGTGCCACCAGCAGGCACAGGGGGAACACTGAAGCTTTCTTT. Complete variable domain (other parts from reference TRBV15 and TRBJ1-1): DAMVIQNPRYQVTQFGKPVTLSCSQTLNHNVMYWYQQKSSQAPKLLFHYYDKDFNNEADTPDNFQSRRPNTSFCFLDIRSPGLGDTAMYLCATSRHRGNTEAFFGQGTRLTVV.

This clone was seen only once. This chain joins TRBV6-5 and TRBJ2-7; 11 nucleotides agree with TRBD1. The length of the CDR3 is 15 residues. Germline CDR1 and CDR2: MNHEY and SVGAGI. V was pared by 2 bases and J by 7 bases, with 7 bases of the junction left unmatched. CDR3 bases: TGTGCCAGCAGTTACGCACCGGGACAGGGGGTTGAGCAGTACTTC. This encodes CASSYAPGQGVEQYF.

This clone was picked up a small number of times. The chain is built from TRBV19 and TRBJ2-2; the D gene is possibly TRBD2 (5 bases). This CDR3 contains 14 residues. Trimming removed 9 bases from V and 0 bases from J, with 11 bases in between. Germline-derived CDR1 and CDR2 are LNHDA and SQIVND (reference sequence). The CDR3 DNA is TGTGCCAGCACAGACGGGGCGAACACCGGGGAGCTGTTTTTT. It specifies CASTDGANTGELFF.

This sequence joins TRBV7-2 and TRBJ1-4; D remains unclear. In germline, CDR1 is SGHTA, CDR2 FQGNSA. Trimming pared 8 bases from V and 7 bases from J, leaving 17 bases between. The CDR3 has 14 residues. CDR3 nucleotide sequence: TGTGCCAGCTCGCCGGCGAATAGCTTTGAAAAACTGTTTTTT. Its translation is CASSPANSFEKLFF. The full variable domain, its missing parts supplied by reference TRBV7-2 and TRBJ1-4, is GAGVSQSPSNKVTEKGKDVELRCDPISGHTALYWYRQSLGQGLEFLIYFQGNSAPDKSGLPSDRFSAERTGGSVSTLTIQRTQQEDSAVYLCASSPANSFEKLFFGSGTQLSVL.